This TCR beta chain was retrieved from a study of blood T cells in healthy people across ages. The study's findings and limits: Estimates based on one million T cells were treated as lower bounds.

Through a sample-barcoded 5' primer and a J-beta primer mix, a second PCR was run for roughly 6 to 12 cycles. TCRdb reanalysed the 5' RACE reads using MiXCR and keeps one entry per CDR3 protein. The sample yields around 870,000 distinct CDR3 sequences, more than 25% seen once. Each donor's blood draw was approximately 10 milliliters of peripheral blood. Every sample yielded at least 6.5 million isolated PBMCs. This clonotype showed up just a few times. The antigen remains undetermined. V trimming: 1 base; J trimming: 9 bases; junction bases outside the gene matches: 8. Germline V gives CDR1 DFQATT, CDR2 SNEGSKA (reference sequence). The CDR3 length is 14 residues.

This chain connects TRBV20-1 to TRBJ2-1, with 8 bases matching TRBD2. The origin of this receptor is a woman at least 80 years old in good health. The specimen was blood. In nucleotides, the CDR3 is TGCAGTGCTAGAGGTGGACTAGCCGAGGCTGAGCAGTTCTTC. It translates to CSARGGLAEAEQFF.